This T cell receptor beta chain is from a study of CD8+ T cells in alopecia areata. The wider study: Approximately 6-10-week-old female C3H/HeJ mice were grafted with skin from spontaneously alopecic roughly 6-12-month-old C3H/HeJ graft donors.

RNA was isolated and reverse transcribed to cDNA, the sequencing template. Produced via immunoSEQ multiplex PCR; TCRdb's table is partial and in-frame only. The specimen has 250,000 or so clones, none found just once. On this clone itself: Gene names are mouse gene names. The CDR3 end lies 4 residues beyond the end of the read and is filled in from the germline J gene. Other DNA variants within this sample encode the same CDR3.

The pooled cutaneous lymph node cells were sorted using several markers (CD4, CD8alpha, NKG2D, NKG2ACE and others). With 4 bases removed from V and 2 bases from J, the gap between germline ends came to 12 bases. CDR3 length: 14 amino acids. Per the germline V gene, CDR1 is FNHDT and CDR2 is SITEND (reference sequence). The TCR was taken from a C3H/HeJ mouse with alopecia areata. Strain haplotype at MHC: H2-k. This sequence joins TRBV19 and TRBJ1-2, with D possibly matching TRBD1 (6 bases). The sequenced sample consisted of CD4+ T cells sorted from a lymph node. The CDR3 region is CASSRQEGNSDYTF. The CDR3 DNA, read in part, is TGTGCCAGCAGTCGACAGGAGGGCAACTCC.